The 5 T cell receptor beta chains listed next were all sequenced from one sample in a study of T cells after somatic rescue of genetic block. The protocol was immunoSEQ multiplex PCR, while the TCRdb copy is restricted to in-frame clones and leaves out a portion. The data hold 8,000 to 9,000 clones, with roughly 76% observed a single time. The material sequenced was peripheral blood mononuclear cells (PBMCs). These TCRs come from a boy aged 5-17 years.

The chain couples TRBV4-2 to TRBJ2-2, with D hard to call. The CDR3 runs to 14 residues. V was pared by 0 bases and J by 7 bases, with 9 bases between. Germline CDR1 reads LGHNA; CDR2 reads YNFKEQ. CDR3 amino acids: CASSQDDGGGELFF. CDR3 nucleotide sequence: TGTGCCAGCAGCCAAGACGACGGTGGCGGGGAGCTGTTTTTT.

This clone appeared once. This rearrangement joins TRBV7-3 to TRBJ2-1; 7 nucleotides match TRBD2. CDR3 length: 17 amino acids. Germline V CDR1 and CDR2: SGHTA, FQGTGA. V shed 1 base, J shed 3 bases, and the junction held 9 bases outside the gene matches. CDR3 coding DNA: TGTGCCAGCAGCTTAAAGGGGCAGCGGGGTTACTACAATGAGCAGTTCTTC. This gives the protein CASSLKGQRGYYNEQFF.

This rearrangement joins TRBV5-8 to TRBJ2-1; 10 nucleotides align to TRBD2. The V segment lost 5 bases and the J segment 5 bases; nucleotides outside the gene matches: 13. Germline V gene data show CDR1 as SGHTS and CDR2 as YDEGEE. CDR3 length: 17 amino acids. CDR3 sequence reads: CASRLRELAGLHNEQFF. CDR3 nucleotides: TGTGCCAGCAGATTGAGGGAACTAGCGGGGTTGCACAATGAGCAGTTCTTC.

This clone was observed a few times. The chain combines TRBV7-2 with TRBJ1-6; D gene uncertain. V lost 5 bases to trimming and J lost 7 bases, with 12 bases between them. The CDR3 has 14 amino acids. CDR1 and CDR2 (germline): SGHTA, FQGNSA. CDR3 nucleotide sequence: TGTGCCAGCAGCGAACTCTTCCCGAATTCACCCCTCCACTTT. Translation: CASSELFPNSPLHF.

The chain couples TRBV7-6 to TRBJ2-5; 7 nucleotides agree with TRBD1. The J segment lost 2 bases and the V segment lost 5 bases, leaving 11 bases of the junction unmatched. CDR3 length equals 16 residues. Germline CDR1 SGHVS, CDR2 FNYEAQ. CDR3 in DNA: TGTGCCAGCAGCCTGAGGGCCGCACAGGGGCAAGAGACCCAGTACTTC. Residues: CASSLRAAQGQETQYF.